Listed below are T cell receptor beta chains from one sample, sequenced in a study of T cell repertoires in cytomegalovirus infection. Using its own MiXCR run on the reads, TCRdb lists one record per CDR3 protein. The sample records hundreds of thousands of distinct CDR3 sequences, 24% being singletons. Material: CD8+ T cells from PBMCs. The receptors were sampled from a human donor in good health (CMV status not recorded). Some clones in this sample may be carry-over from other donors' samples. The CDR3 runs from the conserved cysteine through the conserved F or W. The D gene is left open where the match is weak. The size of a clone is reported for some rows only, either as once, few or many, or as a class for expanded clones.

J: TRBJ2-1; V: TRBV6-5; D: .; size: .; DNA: TGTGCCAGCAGTTTTATCAGTAGGGCCAATGAGCAGATCTTC; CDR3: CASSFISRANEQIF
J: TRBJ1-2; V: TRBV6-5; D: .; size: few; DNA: TGTGCCAGCAGTTACTCGAGGGCAGGCTATGGCTACACCTTC; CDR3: CASSYSRAGYGYTF
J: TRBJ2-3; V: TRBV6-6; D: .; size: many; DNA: TGTGCCAGCAGTAACGGGGGCGGTTTAGATACGCAGTATTTT; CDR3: CASSNGGGLDTQYF
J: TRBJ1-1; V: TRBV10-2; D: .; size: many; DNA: TGCGCCAGCAGCGAACAGGGTAGGAACACTGAAGCTTTCTTT; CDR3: CASSEQGRNTEAFF
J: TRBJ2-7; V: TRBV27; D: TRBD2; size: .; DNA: TGTGCCAGCAGTTTTTCCCCCTCTAGCGGGGGGCTCTCCTACGAGCAGTACTTC; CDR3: CASSFSPSSGGLSYEQYF
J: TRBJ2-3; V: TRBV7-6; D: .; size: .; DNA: TGTGCCAGCAGCTTACCCCCAGGAGGGACCCAAGATAGAGATACGCAGTATTTT; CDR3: CASSLPPGGTQDRDTQYF
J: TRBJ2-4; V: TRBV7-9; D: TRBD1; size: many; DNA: TGTGCCAGCAGCGGAAGGGGACAGTCCAAAAACATTCAGTACTTC; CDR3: CASSGRGQSKNIQYF
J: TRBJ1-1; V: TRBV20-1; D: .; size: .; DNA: TGCAGTGCTAGAGACAGGCCCGCCTCTGAAGCTTTCTTT; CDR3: CSARDRPASEAFF
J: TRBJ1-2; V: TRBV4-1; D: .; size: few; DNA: TGCGCCAGCAGCCAAGGTGCGAACTTCAACGGGGGCTACACCTTC; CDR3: CASSQGANFNGGYTF
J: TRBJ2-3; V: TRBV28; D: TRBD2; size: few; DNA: TGTGCCAGCACCCACGGACTAGCGGGAGGCACAGATACGCAGTATTTT; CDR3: CASTHGLAGGTDTQYF
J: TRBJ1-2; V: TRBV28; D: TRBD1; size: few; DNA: TGTGCCAGCAGTCCACGGACAGGGGGCGGCTATGGCTACACCTTC; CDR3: CASSPRTGGGYGYTF
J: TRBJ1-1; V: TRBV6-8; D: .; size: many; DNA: TGTGCCAGCAGACAGGGCTCGAACACTGAAGCTTTCTTT; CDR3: CASRQGSNTEAFF
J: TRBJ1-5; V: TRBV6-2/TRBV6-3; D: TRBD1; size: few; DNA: TGTGCCAGCAGACCGAACAGGGGACAGCCCCAGCATTTT; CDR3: CASRPNRGQPQHF
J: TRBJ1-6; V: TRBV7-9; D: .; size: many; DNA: TGTGCCAGCAGCCCAGGGTATAATTCACCCCTCCACTTT; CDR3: CASSPGYNSPLHF
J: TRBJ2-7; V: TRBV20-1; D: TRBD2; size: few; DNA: TGCAGTGCTTATCGGACTAGCTCCTACGAGCAGTACTTC; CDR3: CSAYRTSSYEQYF
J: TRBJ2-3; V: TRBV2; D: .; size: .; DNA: TGTGCCAGCGGACCGTACCCCACAGATACGCAGTATTTT; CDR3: CASGPYPTDTQYF
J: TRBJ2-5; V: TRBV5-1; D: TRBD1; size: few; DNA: TGCGCCAGCGACCCCGGGACAGGGGGCCAAGAGACCCAGTACTTC; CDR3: CASDPGTGGQETQYF
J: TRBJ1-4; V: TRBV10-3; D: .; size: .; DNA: TGTGCCATCAGTGAAGGAACTAATGAAAAACTGTTTTTT; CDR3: CAISEGTNEKLFF
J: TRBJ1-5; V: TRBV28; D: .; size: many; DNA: TGTGCCAGCAGTTCAAACCTTGGGGGCTACGGCAATCAGCCCCAGCATTTT; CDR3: CASSSNLGGYGNQPQHF
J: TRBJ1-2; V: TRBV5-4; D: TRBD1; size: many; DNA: TGTGCCAGCAGCAAACAACAGGGGGAGTATCACTATGGCTACACCTTC; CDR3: CASSKQQGEYHYGYTF
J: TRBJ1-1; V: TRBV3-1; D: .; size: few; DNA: TGTGCCAGCAGCCAAGATAAGGCAACTTTGAACACTGAAGCTTTCTTT; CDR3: CASSQDKATLNTEAFF
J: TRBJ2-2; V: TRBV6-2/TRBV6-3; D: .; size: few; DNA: TGTGCCAGCAGTTATAATCAGGGCGGACGCGGGGAGCTGTTTTTT; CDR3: CASSYNQGGRGELFF
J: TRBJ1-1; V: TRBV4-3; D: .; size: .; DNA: TGCGCCAGCAGCCAAGGACCCCTAGACCTTCGGTGGGACACTGAAGCTTTCTTT; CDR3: CASSQGPLDLRWDTEAFF
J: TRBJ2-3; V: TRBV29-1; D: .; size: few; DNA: TGCAGCGTTGAAGATCTAGCATCCGATACGCAGTATTTT; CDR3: CSVEDLASDTQYF
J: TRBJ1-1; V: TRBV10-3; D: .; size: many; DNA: TGTGCCATCGCCGTCAGTAAGGGGAACACTGAAGCTTTCTTT; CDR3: CAIAVSKGNTEAFF
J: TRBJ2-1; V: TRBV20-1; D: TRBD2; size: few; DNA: TGCAGTGCTAGAGCCCCGACTAGCAGGAGCTCCTACAATGAGCAGTTCTTC; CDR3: CSARAPTSRSSYNEQFF
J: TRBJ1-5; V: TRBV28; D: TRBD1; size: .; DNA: TGTGCCAGCAGTTCGACAGGGGGCACGAGCAATCAGCCCCAGCATTTT; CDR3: CASSSTGGTSNQPQHF
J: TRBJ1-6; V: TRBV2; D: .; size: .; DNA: TGTGCCAGCAGTTCGGTCGGATGGGATTCACCCCTCCACTTT; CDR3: CASSSVGWDSPLHF
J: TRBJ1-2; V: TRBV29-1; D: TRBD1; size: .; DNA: TGCAGCGTTACAGGGGGCGAGGACTATGGCTACACCTTC; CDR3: CSVTGGEDYGYTF
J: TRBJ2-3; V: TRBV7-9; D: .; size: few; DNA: TGTGCCAGCAGCTTAGCGTTCCGGGGGAGCCACACAGATACGCAGTATTTT; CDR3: CASSLAFRGSHTDTQYF
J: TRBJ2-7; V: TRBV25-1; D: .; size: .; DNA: TGTGCCAGCAGTGCCGGGCGCGAGCAGTACTTC; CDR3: CASSAGREQYF
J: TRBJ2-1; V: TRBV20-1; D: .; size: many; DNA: TGCAGTGCTAGAGATCGGAGAGCTGCTTACAATGAGCAGTTCTTC; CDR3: CSARDRRAAYNEQFF
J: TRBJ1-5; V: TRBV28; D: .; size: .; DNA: TGTGCCAGCAGTTTAAGCATACAAACGAATCAGCCCCAGCATTTT; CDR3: CASSLSIQTNQPQHF
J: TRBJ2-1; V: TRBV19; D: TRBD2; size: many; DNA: TGTGCCAGTAGTATAACCAGCGGGGGGGCCGATGAGCAGTTCTTC; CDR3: CASSITSGGADEQFF
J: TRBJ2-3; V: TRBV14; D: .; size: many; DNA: TGTGCCAGCAGCCTGGAAGGAGGGGCCTCAGATACGCAGTATTTT; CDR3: CASSLEGGASDTQYF
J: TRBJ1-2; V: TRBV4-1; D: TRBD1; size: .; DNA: TGCGCCAGCAGCCAAGATTGGGACAGGGGGAATTTTGCCTTC; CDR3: CASSQDWDRGNFAF
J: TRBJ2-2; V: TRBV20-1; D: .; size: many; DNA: TGCAGTGCTTTAGTTCCCCCCGGGACCGGGGAGCTGTTTTTT; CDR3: CSALVPPGTGELFF
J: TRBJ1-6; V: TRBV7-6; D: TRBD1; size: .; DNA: TGTGCCAGCAGCTTAGGACAGGGAAAACCACCCCTCCACTTT; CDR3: CASSLGQGKPPLHF
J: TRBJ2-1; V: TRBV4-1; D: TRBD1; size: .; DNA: TGCGCCAGCAGCCCGGGACAGGACTACAATGAGCGGTTCTTC; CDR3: CASSPGQDYNERFF
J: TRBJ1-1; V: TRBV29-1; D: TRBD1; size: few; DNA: TGCAGCGACCATGACAGGGAAACTTTCTTT; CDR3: CSDHDRETFF
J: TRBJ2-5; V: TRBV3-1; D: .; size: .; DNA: TGTGCCAGCAGAACGGACAGTGATCAAGAGACCCAGTACTTC; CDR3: CASRTDSDQETQYF
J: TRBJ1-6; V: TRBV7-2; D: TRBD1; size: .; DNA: TGTGCCAGCAGCTTCGGACAGGAGAGGTCCTATAATTCACCCCTCCACTTT; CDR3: CASSFGQERSYNSPLHF
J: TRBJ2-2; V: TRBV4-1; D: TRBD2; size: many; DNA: TGCGCCAGCAGCCAACGGGGACTAGCGGCGAACACCGGGGAGCTGTTTTTT; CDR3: CASSQRGLAANTGELFF
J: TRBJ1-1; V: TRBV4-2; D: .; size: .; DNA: TGTGCCAGCAACCAAGAGTACAGACAGGCCCATGAAGCTTTCTTT; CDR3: CASNQEYRQAHEAFF
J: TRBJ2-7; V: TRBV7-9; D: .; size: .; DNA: TGTGCCAGCAGCTCTAGTGTGGCGGGGACAATCTACGAGCAGTACTTC; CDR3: CASSSSVAGTIYEQYF
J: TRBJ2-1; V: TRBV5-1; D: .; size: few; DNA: TGCGCCAGCAGCTGGGGGGACAGAGAGTTCTTC; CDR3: CASSWGDREFF
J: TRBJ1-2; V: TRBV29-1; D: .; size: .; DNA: TGCAGCGTTGAAGATTTTAGGACAACCAACTATGGCTACACCTTC; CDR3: CSVEDFRTTNYGYTF
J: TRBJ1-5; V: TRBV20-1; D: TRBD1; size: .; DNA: TGCAGTGCTAGGAGGACGGGACAGGGCTTTCAGCCCCAGCATTTT; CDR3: CSARRTGQGFQPQHF